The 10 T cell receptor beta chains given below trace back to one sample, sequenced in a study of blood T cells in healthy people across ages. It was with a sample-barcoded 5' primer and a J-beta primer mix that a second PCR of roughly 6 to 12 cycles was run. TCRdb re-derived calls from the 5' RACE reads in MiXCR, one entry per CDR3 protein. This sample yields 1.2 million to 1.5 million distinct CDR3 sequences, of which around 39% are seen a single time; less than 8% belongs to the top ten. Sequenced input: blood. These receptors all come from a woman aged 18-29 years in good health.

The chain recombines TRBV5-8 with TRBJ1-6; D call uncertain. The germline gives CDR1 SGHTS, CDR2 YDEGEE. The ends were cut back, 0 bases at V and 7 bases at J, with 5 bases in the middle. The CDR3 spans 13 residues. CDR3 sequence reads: CASSLEGNSPLHF. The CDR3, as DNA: TGTGCCAGCAGCTTGGAAGGGAATTCACCCCTCCACTTT.

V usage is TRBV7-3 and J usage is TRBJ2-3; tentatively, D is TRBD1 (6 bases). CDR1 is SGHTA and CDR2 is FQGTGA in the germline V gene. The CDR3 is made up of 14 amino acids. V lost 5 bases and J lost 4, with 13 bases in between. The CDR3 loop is CASSTPGVPDTQYF. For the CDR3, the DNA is TGTGCCAGCAGCACCCCAGGGGTTCCAGATACGCAGTATTTT.

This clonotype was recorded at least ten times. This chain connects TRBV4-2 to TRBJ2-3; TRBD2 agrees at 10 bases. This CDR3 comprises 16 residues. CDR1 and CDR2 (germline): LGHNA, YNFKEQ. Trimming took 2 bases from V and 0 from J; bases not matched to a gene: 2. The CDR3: CASSQRTSGSTDTQYF. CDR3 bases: TGTGCCAGCAGCCAACGGACTAGCGGTAGCACAGATACGCAGTATTTT.

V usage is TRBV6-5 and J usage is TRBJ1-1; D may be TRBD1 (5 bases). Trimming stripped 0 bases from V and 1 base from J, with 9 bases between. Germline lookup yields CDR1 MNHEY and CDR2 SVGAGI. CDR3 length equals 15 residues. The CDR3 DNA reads TGTGCCAGCAGTTACTCTTGGGGGTCGAACACTGAAGCTTTCTTT. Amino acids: CASSYSWGSNTEAFF.

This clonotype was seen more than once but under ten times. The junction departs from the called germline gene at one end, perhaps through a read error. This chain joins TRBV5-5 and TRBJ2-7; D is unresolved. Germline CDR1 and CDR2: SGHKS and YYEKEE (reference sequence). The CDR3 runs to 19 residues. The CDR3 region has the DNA TGTGCCGGCAGCTTGGCCCCTCGTTTTTCGGACCAAGACTCCTACGAGCAGTACTTC. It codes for CAGSLAPRFSDQDSYEQYF.

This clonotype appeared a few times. The CDR3 region has the DNA TGTGCCAGCAGCAATATCCCGGGAGATTGCTACGAGCAGTACTTC. The encoded protein is CASSNIPGDCYEQYF. This rearrangement joins TRBV21-1 to TRBJ2-7; no check of the table's D call, TRBD1, against the DNA was made. TRBV21-1 is a pseudogene. This CDR3 is built from 15 residues.

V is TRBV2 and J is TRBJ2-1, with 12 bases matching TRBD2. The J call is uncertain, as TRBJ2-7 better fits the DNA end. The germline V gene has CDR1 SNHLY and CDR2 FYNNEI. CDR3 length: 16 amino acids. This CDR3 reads CASSDPSGRAYNEQYF. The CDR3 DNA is TGTGCCAGCAGCGACCCTAGCGGGAGGGCCTACAATGAGCAGTACTTC.

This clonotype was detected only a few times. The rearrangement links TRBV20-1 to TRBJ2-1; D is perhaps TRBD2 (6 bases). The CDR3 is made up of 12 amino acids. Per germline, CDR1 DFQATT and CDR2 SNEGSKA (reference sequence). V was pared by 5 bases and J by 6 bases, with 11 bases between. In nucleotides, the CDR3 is TGCAGTGCTCGGGACTCAGTCAATGAGCAGTTCTTC. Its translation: CSARDSVNEQFF.

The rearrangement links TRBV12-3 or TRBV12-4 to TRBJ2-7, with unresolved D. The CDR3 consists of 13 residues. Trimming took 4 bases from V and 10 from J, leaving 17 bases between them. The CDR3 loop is CASSSGSPRAQYF. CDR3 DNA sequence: TGTGCCAGCAGTTCCGGGTCCCCAAGGGCCCAGTACTTC.

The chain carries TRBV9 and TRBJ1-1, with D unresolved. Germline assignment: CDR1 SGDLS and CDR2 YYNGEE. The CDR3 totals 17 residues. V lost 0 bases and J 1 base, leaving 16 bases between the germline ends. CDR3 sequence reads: CASSVGLRQATNTEAFF. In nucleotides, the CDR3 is TGTGCCAGCAGCGTAGGCCTACGGCAGGCGACGAACACTGAAGCTTTCTTT.